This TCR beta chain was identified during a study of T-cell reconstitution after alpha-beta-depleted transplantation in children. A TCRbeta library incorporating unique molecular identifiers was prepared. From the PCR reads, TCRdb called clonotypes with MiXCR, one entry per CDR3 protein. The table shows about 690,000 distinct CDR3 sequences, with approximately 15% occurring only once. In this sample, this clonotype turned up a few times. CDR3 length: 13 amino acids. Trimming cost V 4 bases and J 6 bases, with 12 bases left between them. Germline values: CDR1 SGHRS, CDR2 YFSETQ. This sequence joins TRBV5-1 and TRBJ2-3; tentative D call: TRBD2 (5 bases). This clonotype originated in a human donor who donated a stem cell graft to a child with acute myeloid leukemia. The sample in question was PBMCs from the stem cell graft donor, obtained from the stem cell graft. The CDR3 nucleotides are TGCGCCAGCAGCACTGAGGGATACGATACGCAGTATTTT. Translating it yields CASSTEGYDTQYF. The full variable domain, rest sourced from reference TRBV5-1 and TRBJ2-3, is KAGVTQTPRYLIKTRGQQVTLSCSPISGHRSVSWYQQTPGQGLQFLFEYFSETQRNKGNFPGRFSGRQFSNSRSEMNVSTLELGDSALYLCASSTEGYDTQYFGPGTRLTVL.